The 16 T cell receptor beta chains below were found in one sample sequenced in a study of T-cell reconstitution after alpha-beta-depleted transplantation in children. Unique molecular identifiers were built into the TCRbeta library. TCRdb independently ran MiXCR on the PCR reads; one entry per CDR3 protein. The sample shows about 290,000 distinct CDR3 sequences, over 9% of them seen only once. The sequencing used PBMCs, collected before TCRalphabeta/CD19-depleted stem cell transplant. Receptor source: a boy under two years old with acute myeloid leukemia, due to receive a stem cell transplant.

J is TRBJ2-7 and V is TRBV28; D not certain. There are 13 residues in the CDR3. V gave up 2 bases and J gave up 6 bases, with 11 bases separating them. Germline V gives CDR1 MDHEN, CDR2 SYDVKM. The CDR3 region is CASSLPLQIEQYF. For the CDR3, the DNA is TGTGCCAGCAGTTTACCTCTACAGATCGAGCAGTACTTC. Full variable domain (remainder filled in from reference TRBV28 and TRBJ2-7): DVKVTQSSRYLVKRTGEKVFLECVQDMDHENMFWYRQDPGLGLRLIYFSYDVKMKEKGDIPEGYSVSREKKERFSLILESASTNQTSMYLCASSLPLQIEQYFGPGTRLTVT.

This clonotype appeared many times. The chain links TRBV11-2 to TRBJ2-1; 11 nucleotides align to TRBD2. The CDR3 has 16 residues. Germline V gene sequence: CDR1 SGHAT, CDR2 FQNNGV. With V trimmed by 5 bases and J by 4 bases, 7 bases remained unmatched. CDR3 residues: CASSTATSGTYNEQFF. The CDR3 nucleotides read TGTGCCAGCAGCACCGCGACTAGCGGGACTTACAATGAGCAGTTCTTC.

In this sample, this clonotype turned up many times. The chain has TRBV12-3 or TRBV12-4 and TRBJ2-4, with 9 positions matching TRBD1. Trimming took 5 bases from V and 1 from J; bases not matched to a gene: 3. CDR3 size: 15 residues. The DNA for the CDR3 is TGTGCCAGCAGTCCCGGACAGGGGGCCAAAAACATTCAGTACTTC. The encoded protein is CASSPGQGAKNIQYF.

In this sample, this clonotype turned up many times. The V and J genes are TRBV9 and TRBJ2-3; D might be TRBD1 (7 bases). CDR1 is SGDLS and CDR2 is YYNGEE in the germline V gene. This CDR3 region has 15 residues. The ends were cut back, 2 bases at V and 1 base at J, with 11 bases in the middle. The CDR3 DNA reads TGTGCCAGCAGCGTCCAGGGGGGCGGCACAGATACGCAGTATTTT. Amino acids: CASSVQGGGTDTQYF. Looking up the rest from reference TRBV9 and TRBJ2-3 gives the full variable domain: DSGVTQTPKHLITATGQRVTLRCSPRSGDLSVYWYQQSLDQGLQFLIQYYNGEERAKGNILERFSAQQFPDLHSELNLSSLELGDSALYFCASSVQGGGTDTQYFGPGTRLTVL.

The rearrangement uses TRBV20-1 and TRBJ1-3; 7 positions agree with TRBD1. The CDR3 has 13 amino acids. With V trimmed by 5 bases and J by 8 bases, 9 bases remained unmatched. Germline CDR1 reads DFQATT; CDR2 reads SNEGSKA (reference sequence). The CDR3 DNA sequence: TGCAGTGCTCGGCTCGGCAGGGGGGACACCATATATTTT. It is translated as CSARLGRGDTIYF.

About this clonotype: A much larger clone lies a single base off, so this may be a read error. The chain combines TRBV7-9 with TRBJ2-7; D unresolved. The germline V gene has CDR1 SEHNR and CDR2 FQNEAQ (reference sequence). CDR3 length: 12 residues. The CDR3 region is CPSSAGHYEQYF. The CDR3 nucleotides are TGTCCCAGCAGCGCCGGCCACTACGAGCAGTACTTC.

Regarding this clonotype: Possible read error: a much larger clone is one base away. The V gene is TRBV6-2 or TRBV6-3, the J gene TRBJ2-7, with D perhaps being TRBD1 or TRBD2 (7 bases each). Germline V CDR1 and CDR2: MNHEY, SVGEGT. This CDR3 spans 13 amino acids. V was cut by 9 bases and J by 5 bases, with 17 bases left in between. CDR3 bases: TGTGCCAGGAGGGAGGGACAGCCGGACGAGCAGTACTTC. The encoded protein is CARREGQPDEQYF.

About this clonotype: One end of the junction is discordant with germline, which a read error may explain. The V and J genes are TRBV18 and TRBJ2-6; D is unclear. CDR3 size: 16 residues. The germline V gene has CDR1 KGHSH and CDR2 LQKENI. Here the CDR3 reads CASSPPGFSAANVLTF. The CDR3 coding sequence is TGTGCCAGCTCACCACCGGGCTTCTCTGCGGCCAACGTCCTGACTTTC.

This clonotype has just a few counts. The V call is TRBV7-9, the J call TRBJ1-1, with D perhaps matching TRBD1 (5 bases). Trimming took off 5 bases at V and 3 bases at J, with 19 bases between the two ends. The CDR3 contains 16 residues. CDR1 is SEHNR and CDR2 is FQNEAQ in the germline V gene (reference sequence). CDR3 sequence: CASSTTDARQYTEAFF. The DNA for the CDR3 is TGTGCCAGCAGCACCACCGACGCCAGACAGTACACTGAAGCTTTCTTT.

This clonotype showed up many times. The chain joins TRBV3-1 to TRBJ2-3; D unresolved. CDR1 and CDR2 (germline): LGHDT, YNNKEL (reference sequence). Trimming left V 4 bases short and J 8 bases short, with 19 bases between. This CDR3 has 15 residues. The CDR3 protein is CASSPLGFPGATQYF. CDR3 in DNA: TGTGCCAGCAGCCCACTGGGGTTCCCGGGTGCTACGCAGTATTTT.

In this sample, this clonotype turned up many times. This chain connects TRBV21-1 to TRBJ2-3. TRBV21-1 is flagged as a pseudogene. The CDR3 extends over 16 amino acids. As DNA, the CDR3 is TGTGCCAGCAGCAAACCGCTAGCATATGGGACAGATACGCAGTATTTT. Residues: CASSKPLAYGTDTQYF.

This clonotype was seen at least ten times. The V and J genes are TRBV20-1 and TRBJ2-4; 7 positions agree with TRBD1. J was trimmed by 3 bases and V by 3 bases; bases with no gene match: 5. The CDR3 sequence is 14 residues long. CDR1 and CDR2 from the germline V gene are DFQATT and SNEGSKA (reference sequence). The CDR3 sequence: CSARTGLGKNIQYF. The CDR3 nucleotides are TGCAGTGCTAGGACAGGGCTGGGCAAAAACATTCAGTACTTC.

This clonotype was observed many times. The gene calls are TRBV7-9 and TRBJ2-2, with 9 bases fitting TRBD2. The V gene's germline CDR1 is SEHNR and CDR2 FQNEAQ (reference sequence). The J segment lost 0 bases and the V segment lost 0 bases, leaving 2 bases of the junction unmatched. The length of the CDR3 is 17 residues. The CDR3 protein is CASSLAPSGANTGELFF. As DNA, the CDR3 is TGTGCCAGCAGCTTAGCGCCTAGCGGGGCGAACACCGGGGAGCTGTTTTTT. The complete variable domain, with remaining parts taken from reference TRBV7-9 and TRBJ2-2, reads DTGVSQNPRHKITKRGQNVTFRCDPISEHNRLYWYRQTLGQGPEFLTYFQNEAQLEKSRLLSDRFSAERPKGSFSTLEIQRTEQGDSAMYLCASSLAPSGANTGELFFGEGSRLTVL.

Points on this clonotype: A much larger clone differs from this one at a single base, so this may be a read error. The chain employs TRBV6-1 and TRBJ2-6, with 7 bases that match TRBD2. The CDR3 spans 15 residues. In germline, CDR1 is MNHNS, CDR2 SASEGT. CDR3 nucleotide sequence: TGTGCCAGCAGACGGGGGGTAGGTGGGGCCAACGTCCCGACTTTC. Residues: CASRRGVGGANVPTF.

A remark on this clonotype: Germline is not matched at one junction end, which may reflect a read error. This rearrangement joins TRBV5-1 to TRBJ2-7, with TRBD1 matching over 9 bases. The CDR3 loop spans 14 amino acids. Germline CDR1 SGHRS, CDR2 YFSETQ. The CDR3 protein is CASRQGGSSFEQYF. DNA of the CDR3: TGCGCCAGCCGACAGGGGGGCTCCTCCTTCGAGCAGTACTTC.

This clonotype appeared a few times. This sequence joins TRBV7-2 and TRBJ2-2; TRBD1 might be the D (6 bases). V lost 4 bases, J lost 5 bases, and 11 bases lay in between. The CDR3 runs 14 residues. CDR1 and CDR2 (germline): SGHTA, FQGNSA. CDR3 sequence: CASSSLQGTGELFF. CDR3 nucleotide sequence: TGTGCCAGCAGCTCCTTACAGGGAACCGGGGAGCTGTTTTTT. The full variable domain, with the rest looked up from reference TRBV7-2 and TRBJ2-2, is GAGVSQSPSNKVTEKGKDVELRCDPISGHTALYWYRQSLGQGLEFLIYFQGNSAPDKSGLPSDRFSAERTGGSVSTLTIQRTQQEDSAVYLCASSSLQGTGELFFGEGSRLTVL.